The rows below give T cell receptor beta chains drawn from one sample of a study of blood T cells in healthy people across ages. TCRdb re-analysed the 5' RACE reads in MiXCR, keeping a single row per CDR3 protein. The table lists about 650,000 distinct CDR3 sequences, about a third of them singletons. Material for sequencing was blood. The receptors stem from a woman of 80 years or more in good health. CDR3s include the opening cysteine and the closing phenylalanine or tryptophan. Fields, in order: CDR3 protein, CDR3 DNA, clone size, D gene, J gene, V gene. A D gene is named only where the DNA matches it firmly. Part of the rows lack a size; the others show once, few, many or a class for expanded clones.

CSAVHSGGAHNEQFF | TGCAGTGCTGTCCATAGCGGGGGGGCCCACAATGAGCAGTTCTTC | many | TRBD2 | TRBJ2-1 | TRBV20-1
CASRLAGEPTDTQYF | TGTGCCAGCAGGTTAGCGGGGGAACCCACAGATACGCAGTATTTT | many | TRBD2 | TRBJ2-3 | TRBV5-6
CASSNEDRGEQYF | TGTGCCAGCAGCAATGAGGATAGGGGCGAGCAGTACTTC | few | - | TRBJ2-7 | TRBV21-1
CASLDRDGYEQFF | TGTGCCAGCCTGGACAGGGATGGATATGAGCAGTTCTTC | many | TRBD1 | TRBJ2-1 | TRBV2
CASSLDQTGGDEKLFF | TGTGCCAGCAGCCTCGACCAGACAGGGGGAGATGAAAAACTGTTTTTT | many | TRBD1 | TRBJ1-4 | TRBV7-2
CASSPGGGNNSPLHF | TGCGCCAGCAGCCCAGGGGGGGGAAATAATTCACCCCTCCACTTT | many | TRBD1 | TRBJ1-6 | TRBV5-1
CATEAGLSTDTQYF | TGTGCCACGGAAGCGGGGTTAAGCACAGATACGCAGTATTTT | many | TRBD2 | TRBJ2-3 | TRBV5-5
CASSQGGANEKLFF | TGTGCCAGCAGCCAGGGGGGGGCTAATGAAAAACTGTTTTTT | many | - | TRBJ1-4 | TRBV4-2
CSAGGQGNQPQYF | TGCAGTGCCGGGGGACAGGGGAACCAGCCCCAGTATTTT | - | TRBD1 | TRBJ2-3 | TRBV20-1
CATSRRGNEQFF | TGTGCCACCAGCAGGAGGGGTAATGAGCAGTTCTTC | many | - | TRBJ2-1 | TRBV15
CASTKLGGTDTQYF | TGTGCCAGCACCAAGCTAGGGGGCACAGATACGCAGTATTTT | many | - | TRBJ2-3 | TRBV18
CASIRTGSSYEQYF | TGTGCCAGCATCCGGACGGGGAGCTCCTACGAGCAGTACTTC | many | - | TRBJ2-7 | TRBV6-5
CASSLGAGTGVYGYTF | TGTGCCAGCAGTCTAGGGGCCGGGACAGGGGTCTATGGCTACACCTTC | many | TRBD1 | TRBJ1-2 | TRBV12-3/TRBV12-4
CSARQGPPNQPQHF | TGCAGTGCGCGACAGGGACCCCCCAATCAGCCCCAGCATTTT | many | TRBD1 | TRBJ1-5 | TRBV20-1
CAIQAGSRTGERFF | TGTGCCATCCAGGCAGGGTCCCGCACCGGGGAGCGGTTTTTT | - | - | TRBJ2-2 | TRBV28
CSARDREGRGETQYF | TGCAGTGCTAGAGATCGGGAAGGAAGAGGGGAGACCCAGTACTTC | - | - | TRBJ2-5 | TRBV20-1
CAWSVLVGQHSPLHF | TGTGCCTGGAGTGTACTTGTGGGTCAACATTCACCCCTCCACTTT | few | - | TRBJ1-6 | TRBV30
CASSTRDRPQETQYF | TGTGCCAGCAGCACGCGGGACAGACCCCAAGAGACCCAGTACTTC | many | - | TRBJ2-5 | TRBV3-1
CASSLGAVHPLENEQFF | TGTGCCAGCAGCTTGGGGGCGGTCCATCCCCTTGAGAATGAGCAGTTCTTC | once | - | TRBJ2-1 | TRBV11-2
CASSFTGGAITDTQYF | TGCGCCAGCAGCTTTACAGGGGGCGCGATCACAGATACGCAGTATTTT | - | TRBD1 | TRBJ2-3 | TRBV5-1
CASSPQGAGNEQFF | TGTGCCAGCAGTCCCCAGGGGGCTGGGAATGAGCAGTTCTTC | many | TRBD1 | TRBJ2-1 | TRBV7-9
CSARATGMTDTQYF | TGCAGTGCTAGGGCGACAGGGATGACAGATACGCAGTATTTT | many | TRBD1 | TRBJ2-3 | TRBV20-1
CSVGWVSGGDYEQFF | TGCAGCGTTGGCTGGGTTAGCGGGGGAGACTACGAGCAGTTCTTC | - | TRBD2 | TRBJ2-1 | TRBV29-1
CASSQPGTPVYEQYF | TGTGCCAGCAGCCAACCCGGGACACCAGTTTACGAGCAGTACTTC | many | - | TRBJ2-7 | TRBV7-2
CASSLLEVQETQYF | TGTGCCAGCAGCTTACTAGAGGTACAAGAGACCCAGTACTTC | - | - | TRBJ2-5 | TRBV7-9
CASSLRTGAGNTIYF | TGTGCCAGCAGCTTGAGGACAGGGGCTGGAAACACCATATATTTT | - | TRBD1 | TRBJ1-3 | TRBV5-5
CASSATGQQGYTF | TGTGCCAGCAGCGCCACCGGGCAACAAGGCTACACCTTC | few | - | TRBJ1-2 | TRBV13
CASSQDRGFTPGELFF | TGTGCCAGCAGCCAAGACAGGGGATTTACTCCCGGGGAGCTGTTTTTT | - | - | TRBJ2-2 | TRBV3-1
CASSLFGGISTDTQYF | TGCGCCAGCAGCTTGTTTGGCGGGATTAGCACAGATACGCAGTATTTT | - | - | TRBJ2-3 | TRBV5-1
CACIRRKRRSQYQETQYF | TGTGCCTGCATCCGACGGAAACGGAGGTCTCAGTACCAAGAGACCCAGTACTTC | - | - | TRBJ2-5 | TRBV7-8
CASSPPGTYGYTF | TGTGCCAGCAGCCCGCCCGGTACCTATGGCTACACCTTC | many | - | TRBJ1-2 | TRBV5-6
CASSLNSLSNQPQHF | TGTGCCAGCAGTTTAAACAGTCTTAGCAATCAGCCCCAGCATTTT | few | - | TRBJ1-5 | TRBV28
CASSPYEDTEAFF | TGTGCCAGCTCACCATACGAAGACACTGAAGCTTTCTTT | - | - | TRBJ1-1 | TRBV18
CASSEAGLVDEQFF | TGTGCCAGCAGCGAAGCCGGACTAGTCGATGAGCAGTTCTTC | many | TRBD2 | TRBJ2-1 | TRBV7-9
CASSISGTDTQYF | TGTGCCAGTAGTATTTCAGGCACAGATACGCAGTATTTT | many | - | TRBJ2-3 | TRBV19
CASSRPVGQGVNTGELFF | TGTGCCAGCAGCCGTCCCGTGGGACAGGGGGTTAACACCGGGGAGCTGTTTTTT | few | TRBD1 | TRBJ2-2 | TRBV7-2
CSAREGLSETQYF | TGCAGTGCTAGAGAAGGACTCTCAGAGACCCAGTACTTC | many | - | TRBJ2-5 | TRBV20-1
CASSLYLGQVVEKLFF | TGTGCCAGCAGCTTATATCTTGGGCAAGTTGTTGAAAAACTGTTTTTT | many | - | TRBJ1-4 | TRBV7-2
CASRTWVAGGQNEQYF | TGTGCCAGCCGAACCTGGGTAGCGGGGGGGCAAAATGAGCAGTACTTC | few | TRBD2 | TRBJ2-7 | TRBV28
CASRPGVGEAFF | TGTGCCAGCAGACCTGGGGTAGGTGAAGCTTTCTTT | few | - | TRBJ1-1 | TRBV6-5
CASSYSKAGTYYEQYF | TGTGCCAGCAGTTACTCGAAGGCAGGGACCTACTACGAGCAGTACTTC | - | - | TRBJ2-7 | TRBV6-5
CASSPSREAYNEQFF | TGTGCCAGCTCACCATCGCGGGAGGCATACAATGAGCAGTTCTTC | - | TRBD2 | TRBJ2-1 | TRBV18
CSAHPTGGYTEAFF | TGCAGTGCTCACCCGACAGGGGGGTACACTGAAGCTTTCTTT | - | TRBD1 | TRBJ1-1 | TRBV20-1
CASSLGGLEQFF | TGTGCCAGCAGCTTGGGAGGACTAGAGCAGTTCTTC | many | - | TRBJ2-1 | TRBV5-6
CASSSALASQETQYF | TGTGCCAGCAGCTCCGCCCTAGCTAGCCAAGAGACCCAGTACTTC | many | - | TRBJ2-5 | TRBV9
CASNHLGGGHNEQFF | TGTGCCAGCAACCACCTAGGGGGGGGCCACAATGAGCAGTTCTTC | - | - | TRBJ2-1 | TRBV3-1
CASSLVLGGSSYNEQFF | TGTGCCAGCAGCTTAGTTCTGGGAGGCTCCTCCTACAATGAGCAGTTCTTC | many | - | TRBJ2-1 | TRBV7-2
CASSMEGGDDEPQHF | TGTGCCAGCAGTATGGAAGGGGGGGATGATGAGCCCCAGCATTTT | - | - | TRBJ1-5 | TRBV4-2
CASSQPGANQPQHF | TGTGCCAGCAGCCAACCCGGGGCCAATCAGCCCCAGCATTTT | - | - | TRBJ1-5 | TRBV3-1
CASSRGSYYGYTF | TGTGCCAGCAGCCGCGGGTCTTACTATGGCTACACCTTC | many | - | TRBJ1-2 | TRBV12-3/TRBV12-4
CSATNGPLHF | TGCAGTGCCACCAACGGACCCCTCCACTTT | many | - | TRBJ1-6 | TRBV20-1
CASSLAMGSTEAFF | TGTGCCAGCAGCTTAGCGATGGGCTCCACTGAAGCTTTCTTT | - | - | TRBJ1-1 | TRBV7-8
CASSRTSGRANYGCTF | TGTGCCAGCAGTCGAACCTCAGGGAGAGCGAACTATGGCTGCACCTTC | - | - | TRBJ1-2 | TRBV6-5